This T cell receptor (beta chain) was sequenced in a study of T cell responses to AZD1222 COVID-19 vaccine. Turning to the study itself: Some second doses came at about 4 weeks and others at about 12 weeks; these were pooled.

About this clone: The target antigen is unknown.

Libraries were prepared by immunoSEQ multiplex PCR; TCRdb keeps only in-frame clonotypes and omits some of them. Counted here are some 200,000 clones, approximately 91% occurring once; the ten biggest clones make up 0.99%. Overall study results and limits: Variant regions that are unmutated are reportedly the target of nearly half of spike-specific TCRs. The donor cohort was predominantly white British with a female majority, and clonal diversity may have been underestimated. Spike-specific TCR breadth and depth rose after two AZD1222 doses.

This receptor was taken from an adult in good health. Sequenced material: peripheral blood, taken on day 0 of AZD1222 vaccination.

The CDR3 bases are TGTGCCAGCAGTGAAGGTTCAGGTTATGGCTACACCTTC. Its protein is CASSEGSGYGYTF. The chain links TRBV2 to TRBJ1-2; D unclear. This CDR3 comprises 13 residues. CDR1 and CDR2 (germline): SNHLY, FYNNEI. The V end lost 1 base, the J end lost 5 bases, and 8 bases lay between the germline ends.